This entry lists 21 T cell receptor beta chains sequenced from one sample in a study of graft-versus-host responses after intestinal transplantation. No antigen has been assigned to these receptors. Using immunoSEQ multiplex PCR, the repertoire was profiled, and TCRdb retains in-frame clones only, with some absent. The profile covers 90,000 to 120,000 clones, with about 91% appearing a single time and about 0.7% taken by the ten largest. The sequencing used unstimulated CD4+ T cells sorted from spleen or lymph node cells, collected before transplant. These receptors were taken from a human donor who was the organ donor for an intestinal transplant.

The rearrangement links TRBV19 to TRBJ1-4; a possible D gene is TRBD1 (6 bases). V gave up 0 bases and J gave up 8 bases, with 13 bases separating them. The CDR3 contains 15 residues. Germline V gives CDR1 LNHDA, CDR2 SQIVND (reference sequence). The CDR3 nucleotides read TGTGCCAGTAGTATAGACCGGGGGGCCCGGGAAAAACTGTTTTTT. Translation: CASSIDRGAREKLFF.

This chain links TRBV7-2 with TRBJ2-4; 7 bases align to TRBD1. Germline CDR1 and CDR2: SGHTA and FQGNSA. The CDR3 runs 15 residues. J lost 6 bases, V lost 6 bases, and 11 bases had no gene match. The CDR3 region is CASSSLQGQRNIQYF. The CDR3 DNA reads TGTGCCAGCAGTTCATTACAGGGGCAAAGAAACATTCAGTACTTC.

The chain couples TRBV11-2 to TRBJ2-2; 10 nucleotides line up with TRBD2. This CDR3 region has 17 residues. The V segment lost 2 bases and the J segment 3 bases; nucleotides outside the gene matches: 6. CDR1 is SGHAT, CDR2 FQNNGV, per germline. The CDR3 DNA reads TGTGCCAGCAGCTTAACGTTAGCGGGAGGTTACACCGGGGAGCTGTTTTTT. This encodes CASSLTLAGGYTGELFF.

The CDR3 is CASSSTYEQYF. In DNA form, the CDR3 reads TGTGCCAGCAGCTCCACCTACGAGCAGTACTTC. This sequence joins TRBV7-2 and TRBJ2-7; the D is unclear. V was cut by 4 bases and J by 2 bases, with 3 bases left in between. The V gene's germline CDR1 is SGHTA and CDR2 FQGNSA. This CDR3 contains 11 residues.

The chain combines TRBV5-1 with TRBJ2-4; tentatively, D is TRBD2 (5 bases). The germline V gene encodes CDR1 SGHRS and CDR2 YFSETQ. The CDR3 totals 16 residues. V shed 0 bases and J shed 0 bases, with 10 bases lying between them. The CDR3 loop reads CASSLAGNLAKNIQYF. In DNA, the CDR3 is TGCGCCAGCAGCTTGGCCGGGAATTTAGCCAAAAACATTCAGTACTTC.

This chain links TRBV11-1 with TRBJ2-4, with D possibly TRBD2 on 5 matching bases. Germline CDR1 reads SGHAT; CDR2 reads FQDESV (reference sequence). The CDR3 sequence is 16 residues long. V lost 2 bases and J lost 1, with 12 bases in between. The CDR3 spells CASSLSWETAKNIQYF. In DNA form, the CDR3 reads TGTGCCAGCAGCTTATCATGGGAGACCGCCAAAAACATTCAGTACTTC.

The chain uses TRBV7-9 and TRBJ1-2, with D tentatively TRBD1 (5 bases). The V gene lost 4 bases and the J gene lost 2 bases, with 14 bases spanning the gap. The CDR3 spans 15 residues. In germline, CDR1 is SEHNR, CDR2 FQNEAQ (reference sequence). The DNA of the CDR3 is TGTGCCAGCAGCTCAAACCGGGACGTCAACTATGGCTACACCTTC. It encodes CASSSNRDVNYGYTF.

The V call is TRBV19, the J call TRBJ2-5, with 8 positions matching TRBD1. Germline CDR1 reads LNHDA; CDR2 reads SQIVND (reference sequence). Trimming cost V 0 bases and J 4 bases; bases outside gene matches: 1. This CDR3 region has 14 residues. The CDR3 here is CASSIDRGRETQYF. In nucleotides, the CDR3 is TGTGCCAGTAGTATAGACAGGGGGCGAGAGACCCAGTACTTC.

The DNA for the CDR3 is TGTGCCAGCAGTACCAACATTTATGAGACCCAGTACTTC. The encoded protein is CASSTNIYETQYF. The rearrangement links TRBV6-5 to TRBJ2-5; no clear D gene. Germline assignment: CDR1 MNHEY and CDR2 SVGAGI. This CDR3 is built from 13 residues. Deletions cut 5 bases from V and 5 bases from J, with 12 bases between.

This clone is a singleton in its sample. The chain is built from TRBV2 and TRBJ2-7; D might be TRBD1 (5 bases). The germline V and J ends were trimmed by 4 bases and 6 bases, with 22 bases remaining between them. This CDR3 is 16 amino acids long. The V gene's germline CDR1 is SNHLY and CDR2 FYNNEI. CDR3 region: CASSVTGDLQPGEQYF. Here the CDR3 DNA reads TGTGCCAGCAGTGTAACAGGCGACCTTCAACCTGGCGAGCAGTACTTC.

The chain has TRBV27 and TRBJ2-2, with 7 bases aligning to TRBD2. Trimming took 10 bases from V and 2 from J; bases not matched to a gene: 16. Germline V lookup: CDR1 MNHEY, CDR2 SMNVEV (reference sequence). There are 17 residues in the CDR3. CDR3 loop: CATKPPGGRGNTGELFF. For the CDR3, the DNA is TGTGCCACTAAGCCTCCCGGGGGGAGGGGTAACACCGGGGAGCTGTTTTTT.

The gene calls are TRBV19 and TRBJ1-5; TRBD1 matches 7 bases. The trim removed 7 bases at V and 2 bases at J, leaving 11 bases unmatched. Germline V gene data show CDR1 as LNHDA and CDR2 as SQIVND (reference sequence). The CDR3 length is 16 residues. In DNA form, the CDR3 reads TGTGCCAGTATGGTAGTAACAGGACAGGGCAATCAGCCCCAGCATTTT. It specifies CASMVVTGQGNQPQHF.

The V and J genes are TRBV6-5 and TRBJ1-2, with D possibly TRBD1 on 6 matching bases. The CDR3 sequence is 13 residues long. Trimming shortened V by 6 bases and J by 5 bases, and 13 bases separated the two germline ends. Germline CDR1 reads MNHEY; CDR2 reads SVGAGI. This CDR3 reads CASSYVRGYGYTF. In DNA, the CDR3 is TGTGCCAGCAGCTACGTTAGGGGGTATGGCTACACCTTC.

The gene calls are TRBV1 and TRBJ1-6. TRBV1 is noted as a pseudogene. CDR3 length: 17 residues. The CDR3: CTSSQDWRSSYNSPLHF. The DNA of the CDR3 is TGCACCAGCAGCCAAGATTGGCGGAGCTCCTATAATTCACCCCTCCACTTT.

The CDR3: CASSPHTGTGEKLFF. As DNA, the CDR3 is TGTGCCAGCAGTCCGCACACGGGGACGGGTGAAAAACTGTTTTTT. The V call is TRBV7-9, the J call TRBJ1-4; the D gene is possibly TRBD1 (5 bases). Per germline, CDR1 SEHNR and CDR2 FQNEAQ (reference sequence). The CDR3 contains 15 residues. The V end was cut by 6 bases, the J end by 7 bases, with 18 bases between.

This clone was detected a few times. The V call is TRBV10-3, the J call TRBJ2-3; a weak D match, TRBD1 (6 bases). Trimming took off 5 bases at V and 1 base at J, with 13 bases between the two ends. The CDR3 length is 15 residues. Germline lookup yields CDR1 ENHRY and CDR2 SYGVKD. The DNA for the CDR3 is TGTGCCATCAGTCCTCAGGGGCATGGCACAGATACGCAGTATTTT. This sequence encodes CAISPQGHGTDTQYF.

This sequence joins TRBV5-1 and TRBJ2-6, with 7 bases identical to TRBD1. CDR1 is SGHRS and CDR2 is YFSETQ in the germline V gene. The CDR3 has 14 residues. The V segment lost 5 bases and the J segment 10 bases; nucleotides outside the gene matches: 9. CDR3 sequence: CASSQGQMENVLTF. The CDR3 coding sequence is TGCGCCAGCAGTCAGGGACAGATGGAAAACGTCCTGACTTTC.

V usage is TRBV7-8 and J usage is TRBJ2-1; maybe TRBD1 (5 bases). V was clipped by 1 base and J by 1 base, with 8 bases between them. Per germline, CDR1 SGHVS and CDR2 FQNEAQ. The CDR3 has 15 residues. The CDR3 DNA follows: TGTGCCAGCAGCTTAGAAAGGGGATCCTACAATGAGCAGTTCTTC. Translated: CASSLERGSYNEQFF.

The rearrangement links TRBV5-1 to TRBJ1-1, with 9 bases fitting TRBD1. Per germline, CDR1 SGHRS and CDR2 YFSETQ. The CDR3 extends over 18 amino acids. Trimming cost V 4 bases and J 2 bases; bases outside gene matches: 15. The CDR3, as DNA: TGCGCCAGCAGCCGGAACGCCCAGCACAGGGGGCAAAACACTGAAGCTTTCTTT. Amino acid sequence: CASSRNAQHRGQNTEAFF.

A few counts support this clone. This chain connects TRBV19 to TRBJ1-3; 8 bases map to TRBD1. V was clipped by 5 bases and J by 4 bases; unmatched bases: 4. From germline, CDR1 is LNHDA and CDR2 SQIVND (reference sequence). The CDR3 length is 14 residues. CDR3 protein: CASSSQGAGNTIYF. The DNA for the CDR3 is TGTGCCAGTAGTTCTCAGGGGGCGGGAAACACCATATATTTT.

V gene TRBV6-5 combines with J gene TRBJ1-1; D is unclear. V dropped 6 bases and J dropped 4 bases, with 18 bases sitting between them. Germline V CDR1 and CDR2: MNHEY, SVGAGI. The CDR3 extends over 15 amino acids. The CDR3 DNA is TGTGCCAGCAGCTTCGGACGGAGGCCGGGCACTGAAGCTTTCTTT. This codes for CASSFGRRPGTEAFF.